The 6 T cell receptor beta chains below were found in one sample sequenced in a study of beta chain features in type 1 diabetes. No antigens are known for them. The entirety of the isolated RNA underwent reverse transcription, so expressed TCRB transcripts were sequenced. TCRdb's copy holds only in-frame clones and misses some; the assay was immunoSEQ multiplex PCR. This sample has 140,000 or so clones, with 10% to 15% found just once. Study-wide points: Type 1 diabetes patients had moderately but significantly shorter TCRB CDR3s in all four CD4+ subsets.

Sequencing input: central memory CD4+ T cells from blood. These receptors came from a man aged 18 to 29 with type 1 diabetes.

The rearrangement links TRBV29-1 to TRBJ1-3; tentatively, D is TRBD1 (5 bases). The length of the CDR3 is 13 residues. Trimming removed 4 bases at V and 8 bases at J, with 15 bases between. The germline V gene has CDR1 SQVTM and CDR2 ANQGSEA. DNA for the CDR3: TGCAGCGTTGGTGGGGGGGTCGGTGACACCATATATTTT. This sequence encodes CSVGGGVGDTIYF. Complete variable domain (other parts from reference TRBV29-1 and TRBJ1-3): SAVISQKPSRDICQRGTSLTIQCQVDSQVTMMFWYRQQPGQSLTLIATANQGSEATYESGFVIDKFPISRPNLTFSTLTVSNMSPEDSSIYLCSVGGGVGDTIYFGEGSWLTVV.

The V call is TRBV6-6, the J call TRBJ2-5; no clear D. The germline CDR1 and CDR2 sequences are MNHNY and SVGAGI (reference sequence). This CDR3 spans 14 amino acids. V was trimmed by 2 bases and J by 3 bases, leaving 10 bases between them. In nucleotides, the CDR3 is TGTGCCAGCAGTTACCATTACGGTGAAGAGACCCAGTACTTC. This codes for CASSYHYGEETQYF.

This clone was recorded a few times. The rearrangement links TRBV7-9 to TRBJ2-3; D is perhaps TRBD1 or TRBD2 (6 bases each). With 2 bases removed from V and 2 bases from J, the gap between germline ends came to 14 bases. The V gene's germline CDR1 is SEHNR and CDR2 FQNEAQ (reference sequence). The CDR3 spans 16 residues. This CDR3 reads CASSLPRGLTTDTQYF. The DNA for the CDR3 is TGTGCCAGCAGCTTACCCAGGGGACTGACCACAGATACGCAGTATTTT.

This clone has a handful of counts. The chain links TRBV5-1 to TRBJ2-5; 12 bases line up with TRBD1. The CDR3 extends over 15 amino acids. V lost 4 bases and J lost 5; bases outside the gene matches: 6. Germline V gene sequence: CDR1 SGHRS, CDR2 YFSETQ. CDR3 coding DNA: TGCGCCAGCAGCCAAGGGACAGGGGGCGAGGAGACCCAGTACTTC. Translating it yields CASSQGTGGEETQYF.

V is TRBV10-3 and J is TRBJ2-1; 9 nucleotides agree with TRBD1. The germline V gene has CDR1 ENHRY and CDR2 SYGVKD. The V and J ends lost 11 bases and 5 bases, in that order; junction bases with no gene match: 4. The CDR3 runs 12 residues. The CDR3 nucleotides are TGTGCCGCGGGACAGGGTGACAATGAGCAGTTCTTC. Amino acid sequence: CAAGQGDNEQFF.

This rearrangement joins TRBV4-1 to TRBJ2-1, with TRBD2 matching 13 bases. CDR1 and CDR2 from the germline V gene are MGHRA and YSYEKL. The CDR3 is 16 amino acids. V shed 3 bases and J 10 bases; nucleotides not matched to a gene: 9. The CDR3 spells CASSQATSGGAKEQFF. DNA of the CDR3: TGCGCCAGCAGCCAGGCCACTAGCGGGGGGGCGAAGGAGCAGTTCTTC.